The 10 T cell receptor beta chains below all came from one sample that was sequenced in a study of T cell responses to AZD1222 COVID-19 vaccine. Sequenced by immunoSEQ multiplex PCR; TCRdb stores in-frame clones only, minus some. The repertoire holds more than 150,000 clones, with 70% to 90% as singletons. Source: peripheral blood, taken 28 days after the second AZD1222 dose. The receptors here all came from an adult who received the AZD1222 COVID-19 vaccine.

The chain combines TRBV19 with TRBJ2-7; D is unclear. V lost 3 bases, J lost 4 bases, and 13 bases lay in between. This CDR3 spans 14 amino acids. Germline V gene data show CDR1 as LNHDA and CDR2 as SQIVND (reference sequence). This chain's CDR3 is CASSIRLFGYEQYF. DNA for the CDR3: TGTGCCAGTAGTATCCGTCTCTTCGGGTACGAGCAGTACTTC.

In this sample, this clone turned up once. V is TRBV5-4 and J is TRBJ1-1; TRBD1 matches 8 bases. The germline V gene encodes CDR1 SGHNT and CDR2 YYREEE (reference sequence). The CDR3 is 16 residues long. V dropped 1 base and J dropped 3; count of bases not matched to a gene: 8. The CDR3 loop reads CASSLNSGTGYTEAFF. In DNA, the CDR3 is TGTGCCAGCAGCTTGAATTCCGGGACAGGTTACACTGAAGCTTTCTTT.

The V and J genes are TRBV6-5 and TRBJ1-1; TRBD1 matches at 7 bases. V gave up 2 bases and J gave up 4 bases; unmatched junction bases: 1. This CDR3 is built from 13 residues. Per germline, CDR1 MNHEY and CDR2 SVGAGI. CDR3 sequence reads: CASSYAGGTEAFF. The CDR3 DNA follows: TGTGCCAGCAGTTACGCAGGGGGCACTGAAGCTTTCTTT.

Remarks on this clone: One junction end does not reproduce the germline sequence, and a read error may be involved. The chain combines TRBV30 with TRBJ2-1; no firm D call. Germline V lookup: CDR1 GTSNPN, CDR2 SVGIG (reference sequence). The CDR3 has 12 amino acids. CDR3 in amino acids: CAWKRSPNEQFF. In DNA, the CDR3 is TGTGCTTGGAAAAGGTCCCCCAATGAGCAGTTCTTC.

This clone was recorded only once. V usage is TRBV19 and J usage is TRBJ2-7; D is perhaps TRBD1 or TRBD2 (5 bases each). V lost 5 bases and J lost 3, with 8 bases in between. The V gene's germline CDR1 is LNHDA and CDR2 SQIVND (reference sequence). The length of the CDR3 is 12 residues. The CDR3 region is CASSPGLYEQYF. In nucleotides, the CDR3 is TGTGCCAGTAGTCCGGGGCTCTACGAGCAGTACTTC.

This clone was picked up one time. The J gene is TRBJ2-7, the V gene TRBV9, with D possibly matching TRBD2 (6 bases). Trimming took 5 bases from V and 3 from J, leaving 18 bases between them. The CDR3 is 15 amino acids. CDR1 is SGDLS, CDR2 YYNGEE, per germline. The CDR3 DNA reads TGTGCCAGCAGTCCTTTAGGGACTTCATACTACGAGCAGTACTTC. This encodes CASSPLGTSYYEQYF.

A few counts support this clone. The chain carries TRBV5-1 and TRBJ2-7; 8 nucleotides line up with TRBD2. Germline CDR1 is SGHRS and CDR2 is YFSETQ. CDR3 length equals 14 residues. Trimming took 5 bases from V and 1 from J; bases not matched to a gene: 5. This CDR3 is CASRYERGSYEQYF. CDR3 nucleotides: TGCGCCAGCAGATACGAGCGGGGGTCCTACGAGCAGTACTTC.

The V and J genes are TRBV28 and TRBJ2-7; 14 bases agree with TRBD2. The CDR3 is 18 amino acids. Per the germline V gene, CDR1 is MDHEN and CDR2 is SYDVKM. V lost 6 bases and J lost 3; bases outside the gene matches: 13. The CDR3 DNA reads TGTGCCAGCAGAGGGACTAGCGGGAGAGGGGCCCCTCTCTACGAGCAGTACTTC. Residues: CASRGTSGRGAPLYEQYF.

The chain couples TRBV10-3 to TRBJ2-5; 7 nucleotides line up with TRBD1. Trimming at V came to 5 bases and at J to 5 bases, leaving 8 bases not matched to a gene. The CDR3 is 14 residues long. Germline-derived CDR1 and CDR2 are ENHRY and SYGVKD. The CDR3 sequence is CAISLQGLGETQYF. The DNA of the CDR3 is TGTGCCATCAGTCTACAGGGGCTCGGGGAGACCCAGTACTTC.

The chain carries TRBV7-2 and TRBJ2-3; D may be TRBD2 (5 bases). The CDR3 spans 12 residues. Trimming took 5 bases from V and 5 from J, leaving 8 bases between them. CDR1 and CDR2 (germline): SGHTA, FQGNSA. The CDR3 region is CASSRGGDTQYF. CDR3 sequence (DNA): TGTGCCAGCAGCCGAGGAGGAGATACGCAGTATTTT.